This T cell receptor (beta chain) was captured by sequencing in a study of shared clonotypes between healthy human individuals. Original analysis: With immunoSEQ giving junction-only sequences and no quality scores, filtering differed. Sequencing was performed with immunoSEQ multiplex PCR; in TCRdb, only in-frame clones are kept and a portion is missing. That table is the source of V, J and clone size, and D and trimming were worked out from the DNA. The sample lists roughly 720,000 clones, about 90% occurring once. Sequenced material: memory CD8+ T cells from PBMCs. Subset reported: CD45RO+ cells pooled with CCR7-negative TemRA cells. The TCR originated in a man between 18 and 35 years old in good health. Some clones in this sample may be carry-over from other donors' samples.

CDR3 in DNA: TGCGCCAGCAGCCATGTTCAGGGGGGCTACGAGCAGTACTTC. This sequence encodes CASSHVQGGYEQYF. This rearrangement joins TRBV4-1 to TRBJ2-7, with a weak D call TRBD1 (7 bases). The CDR3 is made up of 14 amino acids. V was cut by 3 bases and J by 3 bases, with 12 bases left in between. Germline loops: CDR1 MGHRA, CDR2 YSYEKL.